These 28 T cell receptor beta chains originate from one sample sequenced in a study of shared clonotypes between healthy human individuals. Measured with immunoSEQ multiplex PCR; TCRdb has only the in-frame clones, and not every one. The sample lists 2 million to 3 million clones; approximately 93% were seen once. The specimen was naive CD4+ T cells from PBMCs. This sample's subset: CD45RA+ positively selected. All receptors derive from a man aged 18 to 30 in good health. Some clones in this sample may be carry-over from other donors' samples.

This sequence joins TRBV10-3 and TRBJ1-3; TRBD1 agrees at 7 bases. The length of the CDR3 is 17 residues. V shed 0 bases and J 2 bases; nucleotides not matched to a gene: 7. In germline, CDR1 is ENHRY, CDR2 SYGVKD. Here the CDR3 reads CAISESFQGVTGNTIYF. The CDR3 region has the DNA TGTGCCATCAGTGAGTCGTTTCAGGGGGTCACTGGAAACACCATATATTTT.

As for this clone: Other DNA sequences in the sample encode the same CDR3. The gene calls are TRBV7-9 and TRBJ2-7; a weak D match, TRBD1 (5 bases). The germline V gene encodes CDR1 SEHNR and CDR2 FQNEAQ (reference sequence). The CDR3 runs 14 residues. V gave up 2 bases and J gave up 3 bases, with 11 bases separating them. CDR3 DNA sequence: TGTGCCAGCAGCTTATCGGGTAGGGGCTACGAGCAGTACTTC. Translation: CASSLSGRGYEQYF.

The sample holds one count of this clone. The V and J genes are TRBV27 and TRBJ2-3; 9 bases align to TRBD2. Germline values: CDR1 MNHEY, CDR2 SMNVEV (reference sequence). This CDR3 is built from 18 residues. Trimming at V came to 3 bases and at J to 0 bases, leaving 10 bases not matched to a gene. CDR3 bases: TGTGCCAGCAGTTTTAGGGGGACTAGCCGGAGGAGCACAGATACGCAGTATTTT. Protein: CASSFRGTSRRSTDTQYF.

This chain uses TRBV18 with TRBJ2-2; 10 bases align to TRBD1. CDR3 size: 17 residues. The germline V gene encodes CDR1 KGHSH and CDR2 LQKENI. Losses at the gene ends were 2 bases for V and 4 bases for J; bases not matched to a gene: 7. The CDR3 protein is CASSPKGQGPVTGELFF. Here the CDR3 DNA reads TGTGCCAGCTCACCAAAGGGACAGGGGCCGGTCACCGGGGAGCTGTTTTTT.

This CDR3 is CASSQEILNTEAFF. CDR3 in DNA: TGTGCCAGCAGCCAAGAGATATTGAACACTGAAGCTTTCTTT. The J gene is TRBJ1-1, the V gene TRBV4-2; D gene unclear. V was shortened by 0 bases and J by 0 bases, with 5 bases between the two germline ends. Germline V gene sequence: CDR1 LGHNA, CDR2 YNFKEQ. The CDR3 is 14 amino acids.

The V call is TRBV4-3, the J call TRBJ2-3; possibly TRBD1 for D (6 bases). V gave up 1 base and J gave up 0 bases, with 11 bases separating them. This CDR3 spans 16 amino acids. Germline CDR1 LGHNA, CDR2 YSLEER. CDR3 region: CASSQVGTISTDTQYF. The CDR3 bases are TGCGCCAGCAGCCAAGTAGGGACAATAAGCACAGATACGCAGTATTTT.

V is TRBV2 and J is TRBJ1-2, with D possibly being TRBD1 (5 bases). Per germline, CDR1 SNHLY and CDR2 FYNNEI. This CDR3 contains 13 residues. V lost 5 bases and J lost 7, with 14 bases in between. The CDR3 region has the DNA TGTGCCAGCAGTAGGGTACAGGAAGGTGGCTACACCTTC. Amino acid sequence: CASSRVQEGGYTF.

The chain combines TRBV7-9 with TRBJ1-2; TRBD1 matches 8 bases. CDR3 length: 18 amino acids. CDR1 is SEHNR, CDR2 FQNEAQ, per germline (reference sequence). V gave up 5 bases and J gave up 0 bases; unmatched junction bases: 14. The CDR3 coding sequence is TGTGCCAGCAGCACCCCCCGGACAGGGTTTGAGCCTAACTATGGCTACACCTTC. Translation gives CASSTPRTGFEPNYGYTF. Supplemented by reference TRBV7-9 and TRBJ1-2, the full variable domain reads DTGVSQNPRHKITKRGQNVTFRCDPISEHNRLYWYRQTLGQGPEFLTYFQNEAQLEKSRLLSDRFSAERPKGSFSTLEIQRTEQGDSAMYLCASSTPRTGFEPNYGYTFGSGTRLTVV.

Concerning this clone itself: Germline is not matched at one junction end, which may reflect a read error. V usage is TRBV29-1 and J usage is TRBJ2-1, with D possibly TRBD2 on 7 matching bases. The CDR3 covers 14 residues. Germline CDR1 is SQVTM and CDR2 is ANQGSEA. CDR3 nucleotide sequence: TGCAGCGTCGGCCAGGGGAGGGGGGGACCTGAGAAGTTCTTC. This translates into CSVGQGRGGPEKFF.

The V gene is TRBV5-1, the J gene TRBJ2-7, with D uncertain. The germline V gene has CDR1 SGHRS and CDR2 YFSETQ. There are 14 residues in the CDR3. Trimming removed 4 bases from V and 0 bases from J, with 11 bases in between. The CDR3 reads CASSREQSSYEQYF. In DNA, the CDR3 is TGCGCCAGCAGCAGAGAACAGAGCTCCTACGAGCAGTACTTC.

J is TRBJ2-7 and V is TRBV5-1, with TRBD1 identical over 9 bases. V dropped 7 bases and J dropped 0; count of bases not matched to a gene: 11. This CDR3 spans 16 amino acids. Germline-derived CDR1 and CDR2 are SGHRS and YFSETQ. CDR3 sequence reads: CASRRTPGQGSYEQYF. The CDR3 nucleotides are TGCGCCAGCCGTAGGACCCCGGGACAGGGCTCCTACGAGCAGTACTTC.

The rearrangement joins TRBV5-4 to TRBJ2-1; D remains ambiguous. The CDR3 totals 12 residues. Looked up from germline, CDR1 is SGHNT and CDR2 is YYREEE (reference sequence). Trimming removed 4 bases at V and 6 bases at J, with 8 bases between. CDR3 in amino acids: CASSAFSNEQFF. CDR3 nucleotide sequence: TGTGCCAGCAGCGCGTTTTCCAATGAGCAGTTCTTC.

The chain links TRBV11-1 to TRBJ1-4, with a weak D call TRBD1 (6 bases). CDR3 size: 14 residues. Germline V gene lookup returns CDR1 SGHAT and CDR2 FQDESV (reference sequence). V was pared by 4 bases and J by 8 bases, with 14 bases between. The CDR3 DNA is TGTGCCAGCAGCTCACGGGACAAAGGCGAAAAACTGTTTTTT. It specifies CASSSRDKGEKLFF.

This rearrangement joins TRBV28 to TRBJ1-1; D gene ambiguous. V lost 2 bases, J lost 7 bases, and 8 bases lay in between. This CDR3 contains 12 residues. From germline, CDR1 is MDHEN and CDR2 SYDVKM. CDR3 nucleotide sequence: TGTGCCAGCAGTTTAACCCGTTTTGAAGCTTTCTTT. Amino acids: CASSLTRFEAFF.

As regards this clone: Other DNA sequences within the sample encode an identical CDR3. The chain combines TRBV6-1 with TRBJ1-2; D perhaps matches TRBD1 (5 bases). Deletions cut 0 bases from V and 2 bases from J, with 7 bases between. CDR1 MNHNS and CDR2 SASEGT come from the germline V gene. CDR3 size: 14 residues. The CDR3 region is CASSEAGGNYGYTF. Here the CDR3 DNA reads TGTGCCAGCAGTGAAGCCGGGGGGAACTATGGCTACACCTTC.

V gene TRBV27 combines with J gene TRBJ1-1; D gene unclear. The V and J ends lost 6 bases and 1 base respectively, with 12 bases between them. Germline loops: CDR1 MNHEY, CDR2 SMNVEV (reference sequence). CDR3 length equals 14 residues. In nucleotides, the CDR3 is TGTGCCAGCAGCGAAGCCCGATGGAACACTGAAGCTTTCTTT. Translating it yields CASSEARWNTEAFF.

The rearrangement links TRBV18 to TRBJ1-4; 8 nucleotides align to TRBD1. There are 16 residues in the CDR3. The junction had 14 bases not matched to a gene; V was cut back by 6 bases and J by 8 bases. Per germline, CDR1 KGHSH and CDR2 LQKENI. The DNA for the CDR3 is TGTGCCAGCTCCCCTTCAACCGACAGGGGACACGAAAAACTGTTTTTT. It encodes CASSPSTDRGHEKLFF.

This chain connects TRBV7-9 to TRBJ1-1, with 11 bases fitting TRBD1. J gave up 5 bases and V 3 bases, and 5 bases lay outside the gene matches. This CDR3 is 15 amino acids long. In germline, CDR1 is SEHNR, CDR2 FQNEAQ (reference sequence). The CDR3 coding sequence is TGTGCCAGCAGCTTTGGACAGGGGGCGAGGACTGAAGCTTTCTTT. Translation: CASSFGQGARTEAFF. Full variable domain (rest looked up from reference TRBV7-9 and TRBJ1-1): DTGVSQNPRHKITKRGQNVTFRCDPISEHNRLYWYRQTLGQGPEFLTYFQNEAQLEKSRLLSDRFSAERPKGSFSTLEIQRTEQGDSAMYLCASSFGQGARTEAFFGQGTRLTVV.

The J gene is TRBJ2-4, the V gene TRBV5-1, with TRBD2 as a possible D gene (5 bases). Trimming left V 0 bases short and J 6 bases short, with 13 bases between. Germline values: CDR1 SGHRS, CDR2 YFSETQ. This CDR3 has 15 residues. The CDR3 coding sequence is TGCGCCAGCAGCTTGGCCGACGGACGGGGAAACATTCAGTACTTC. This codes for CASSLADGRGNIQYF.

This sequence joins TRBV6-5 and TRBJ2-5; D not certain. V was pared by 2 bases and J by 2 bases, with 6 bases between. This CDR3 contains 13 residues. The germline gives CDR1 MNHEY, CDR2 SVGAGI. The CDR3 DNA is TGTGCCAGCAGTTACAGACCTCAAGAGACCCAGTACTTC. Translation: CASSYRPQETQYF.

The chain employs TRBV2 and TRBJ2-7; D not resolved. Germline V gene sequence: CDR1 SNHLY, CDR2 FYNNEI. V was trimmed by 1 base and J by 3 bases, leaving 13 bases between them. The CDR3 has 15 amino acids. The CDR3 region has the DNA TGTGCCAGCAGTGAAGGGGCTGGCCGGTACTACGAGCAGTACTTC. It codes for CASSEGAGRYYEQYF.

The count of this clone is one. CDR3 in amino acids: CASSQLLVFNEQFF. CDR3 nucleotides: TGCGCCAGCAGCCAATTATTGGTTTTCAATGAGCAGTTCTTC. The rearrangement links TRBV4-1 to TRBJ2-1; D is unclear. There are 14 residues in the CDR3. The V gene lost 2 bases and the J gene lost 6 bases, with 11 bases spanning the gap. The germline CDR1 and CDR2 sequences are MGHRA and YSYEKL.

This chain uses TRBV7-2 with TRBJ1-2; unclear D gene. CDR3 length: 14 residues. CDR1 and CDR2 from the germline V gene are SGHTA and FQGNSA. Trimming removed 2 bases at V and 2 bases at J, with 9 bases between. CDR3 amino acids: CASSLYAGNYGYTF. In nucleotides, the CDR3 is TGTGCCAGCAGCTTATATGCTGGGAACTATGGCTACACCTTC.

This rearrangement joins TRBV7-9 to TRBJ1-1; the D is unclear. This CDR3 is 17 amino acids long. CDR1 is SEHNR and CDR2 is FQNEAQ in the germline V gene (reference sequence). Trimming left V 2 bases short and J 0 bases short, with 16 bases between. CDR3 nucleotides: TGTGCCAGCAGCTTACGCAGGTCGATGACGTTGAACACTGAAGCTTTCTTT. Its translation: CASSLRRSMTLNTEAFF.

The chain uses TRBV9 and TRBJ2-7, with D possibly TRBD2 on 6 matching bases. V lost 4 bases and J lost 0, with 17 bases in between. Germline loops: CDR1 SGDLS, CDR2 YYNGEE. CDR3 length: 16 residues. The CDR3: CASSPSPRGSSYEQYF. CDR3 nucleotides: TGTGCCAGCAGCCCCTCTCCCCGGGGGAGCTCCTACGAGCAGTACTTC. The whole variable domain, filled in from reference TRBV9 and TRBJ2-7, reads DSGVTQTPKHLITATGQRVTLRCSPRSGDLSVYWYQQSLDQGLQFLIQYYNGEERAKGNILERFSAQQFPDLHSELNLSSLELGDSALYFCASSPSPRGSSYEQYFGPGTRLTVT.

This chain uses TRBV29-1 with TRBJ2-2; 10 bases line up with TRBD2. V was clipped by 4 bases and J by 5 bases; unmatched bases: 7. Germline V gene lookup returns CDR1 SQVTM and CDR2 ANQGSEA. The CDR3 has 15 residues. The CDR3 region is CSVGLAGDWTGELFF. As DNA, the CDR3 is TGCAGCGTTGGACTAGCGGGTGACTGGACCGGGGAGCTGTTTTTT.

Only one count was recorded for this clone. This chain's CDR3 is CASSSSLQGEGNQPQHF. CDR3 DNA: TGTGCCAGCAGTTCTAGCCTACAGGGTGAGGGAAATCAGCCCCAGCATTTT. V and J are TRBV27 and TRBJ1-5, with D perhaps TRBD1 (6 bases). The V gene's germline CDR1 is MNHEY and CDR2 SMNVEV (reference sequence). CDR3 size: 17 residues. V was pared by 4 bases and J by 4 bases, with 20 bases between.

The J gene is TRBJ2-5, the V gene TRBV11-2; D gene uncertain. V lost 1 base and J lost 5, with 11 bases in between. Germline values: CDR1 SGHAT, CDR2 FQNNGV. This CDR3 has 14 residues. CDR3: CASSLGFAGETQYF. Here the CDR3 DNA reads TGTGCCAGCAGCTTAGGATTCGCTGGGGAGACCCAGTACTTC.